This record concerns one T cell receptor beta chain sequence. Original processing notes: How many nucleated cells were present was estimated from reference gene primer amplification. The protocol was immunoSEQ multiplex PCR, while the TCRdb copy is restricted to in-frame clones and leaves out a portion. Clonal size and the V and J genes are those of that table, whereas D and trimming came from the DNA. The sample contains around 300,000 clones, about nine tenths of which appear only once. The CDR3 has 15 residues. In germline, CDR1 is SGHKS, CDR2 YYEKEE (reference sequence). Trimming removed 5 bases at V and 5 bases at J, with 14 bases between. This sample was included in a study of blood T cell repertoires in COVID-19. Study background: Some COVID-19 samples were acute and others convalescent; all came from the United States, Italy and Spain. PBMCs, B-cell-depleted T cells, or T cells provided the cDNA or gDNA that made up the material.

The sequenced sample consisted of peripheral blood. The chain recombines TRBV5-5 with TRBJ1-6; D may be TRBD1 (5 bases). The TCR sequence derives from a man aged 45-60 years with acute or convalescent COVID-19. The DNA for the CDR3 is TGTGCCAGCAGACTGGCGGGACTTGATAATTCACCCCTCCACTTT. Translation: CASRLAGLDNSPLHF.